Below, 3 T cell receptor beta chains from the same sample are listed, as sequenced in a study of shared clonotypes between healthy human individuals. Sequencing used immunoSEQ multiplex PCR; TCRdb keeps in-frame clones, though not all of them. The sample includes approximately 1.5 million clones, 97% to 99% seen only once; the top ten take 0.3% to 0.45%. Sequencing used naive CD4+ T cells sorted from blood. Specified subset: CD45RA+ positively selected. All receptors come from a man aged 25-45 years in good health.

Notes on this clone: The sample has other DNA sequences that encode this CDR3 too. The chain recombines TRBV11-3 with TRBJ2-7, with D possibly TRBD2 on 5 matching bases. Germline V gene sequence: CDR1 SGHNT, CDR2 YENEEA. The CDR3 covers 13 residues. V was trimmed by 3 bases and J by 0 bases, leaving 6 bases between them. The CDR3 sequence is CASSFGGSYEQYF. The CDR3 coding sequence is TGTGCCAGCAGCTTCGGAGGCTCCTACGAGCAGTACTTC.

The rearrangement uses TRBV7-9 and TRBJ2-3; 13 positions match TRBD2. V gave up 4 bases and J gave up 6 bases; unmatched junction bases: 7. The CDR3 covers 16 residues. Germline V gene lookup returns CDR1 SEHNR and CDR2 FQNEAQ (reference sequence). The CDR3 sequence: CASSSPTSGRYDTQYF. The CDR3 DNA reads TGTGCCAGCAGCTCCCCGACTAGCGGGAGGTATGATACGCAGTATTTT.

The chain is built from TRBV10-2 and TRBJ2-7; TRBD2 matches 13 bases. V lost 6 bases to trimming and J lost 1 base; unmatched junction nucleotides: 3. In germline, CDR1 is WSHSY, CDR2 SAAADI. This CDR3 spans 15 amino acids. The DNA for the CDR3 is TGCGCCAGCAGGCCGGGACTAGCGGGGTCCTACGAGCAGTACTTC. Its protein is CASRPGLAGSYEQYF.